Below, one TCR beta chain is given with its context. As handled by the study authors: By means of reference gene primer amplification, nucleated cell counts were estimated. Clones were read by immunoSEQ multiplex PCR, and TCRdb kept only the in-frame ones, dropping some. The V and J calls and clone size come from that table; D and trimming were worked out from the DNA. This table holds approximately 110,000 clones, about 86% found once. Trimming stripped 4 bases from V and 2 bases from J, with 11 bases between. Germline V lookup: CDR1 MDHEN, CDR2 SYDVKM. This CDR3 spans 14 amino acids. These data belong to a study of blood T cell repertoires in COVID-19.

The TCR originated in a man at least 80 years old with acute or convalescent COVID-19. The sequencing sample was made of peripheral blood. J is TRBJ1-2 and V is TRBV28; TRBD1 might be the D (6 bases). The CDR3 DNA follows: TGTGCCAGCAGTTGGGGGGGGCCGAACTATGGCTACACCTTC. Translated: CASSWGGPNYGYTF.